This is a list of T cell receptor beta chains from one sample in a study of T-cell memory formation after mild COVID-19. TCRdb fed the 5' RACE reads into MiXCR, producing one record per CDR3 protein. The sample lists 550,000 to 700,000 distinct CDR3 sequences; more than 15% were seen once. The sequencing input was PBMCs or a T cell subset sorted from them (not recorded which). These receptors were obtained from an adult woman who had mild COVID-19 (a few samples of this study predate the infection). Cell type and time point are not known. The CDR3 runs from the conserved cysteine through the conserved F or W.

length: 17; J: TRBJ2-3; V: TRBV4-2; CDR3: CASSQGARRSSTDTQYF
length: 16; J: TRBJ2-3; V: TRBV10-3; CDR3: CAISDQGASSTDTQYF
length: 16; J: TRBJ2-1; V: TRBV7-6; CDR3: CASSLGSAGGGNEQFF
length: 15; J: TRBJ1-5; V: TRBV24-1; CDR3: CATSGTVTGNQPQHF
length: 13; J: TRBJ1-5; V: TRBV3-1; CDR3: CASSTGTNQPQHF
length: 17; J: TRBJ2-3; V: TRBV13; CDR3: CASSSPTSGLGTDTQYF
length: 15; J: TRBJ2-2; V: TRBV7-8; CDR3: CASSLRAANTGELFF
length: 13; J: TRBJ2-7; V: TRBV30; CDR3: CAWTRDPWPEQYF
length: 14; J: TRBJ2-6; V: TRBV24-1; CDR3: CATSGGGGANVLTF
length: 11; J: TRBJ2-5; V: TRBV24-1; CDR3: CATSTGETQYF
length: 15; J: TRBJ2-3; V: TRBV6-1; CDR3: CASSEALRSTDTQYF
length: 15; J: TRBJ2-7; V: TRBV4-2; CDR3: CASSRPGQRLLEQYF
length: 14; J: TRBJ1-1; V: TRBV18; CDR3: CASCQGAPRTEAFF
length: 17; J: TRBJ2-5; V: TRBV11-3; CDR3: CASSLRLATRLQETQYF
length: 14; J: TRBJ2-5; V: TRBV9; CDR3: CASSVGGVQETQYF
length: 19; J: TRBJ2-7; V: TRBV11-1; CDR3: CASSSPGGRGLADNYEQYF
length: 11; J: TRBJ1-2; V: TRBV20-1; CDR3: CSAQGNYGYTF
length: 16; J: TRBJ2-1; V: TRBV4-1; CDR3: CASSQTDIGSYNEQFF
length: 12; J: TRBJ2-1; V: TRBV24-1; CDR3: CATSDYNGEQFF
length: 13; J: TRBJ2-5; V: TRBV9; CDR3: CASSVLKGETQYF
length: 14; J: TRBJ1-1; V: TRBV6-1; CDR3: CASSEYLGNTEAFF
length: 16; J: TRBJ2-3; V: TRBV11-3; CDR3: CASSKRTGLSTDTQYF
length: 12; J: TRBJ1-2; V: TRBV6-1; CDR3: CASTQTFYGYTF
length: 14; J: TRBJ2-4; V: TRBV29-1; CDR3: CSVAGNLAKNIQYF
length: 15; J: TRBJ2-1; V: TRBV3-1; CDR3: CASRLDSSSYNEQFF
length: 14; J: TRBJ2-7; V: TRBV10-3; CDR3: CAISESLARYEQYF
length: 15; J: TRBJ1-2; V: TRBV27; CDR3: CASSLGVGQGNGYTF
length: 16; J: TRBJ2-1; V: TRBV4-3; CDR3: CASSRSGTSGSTEQFF
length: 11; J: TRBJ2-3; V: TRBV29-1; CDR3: CSITPTDTQYF
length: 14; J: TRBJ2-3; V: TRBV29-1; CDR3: CSVAIAGSTDTQYF
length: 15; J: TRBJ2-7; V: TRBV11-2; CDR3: CASSLDDSWGYEQYF
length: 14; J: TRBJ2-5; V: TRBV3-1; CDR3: CASSQVMRERTQYF
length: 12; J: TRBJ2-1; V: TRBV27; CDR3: CASSTSGGREFF
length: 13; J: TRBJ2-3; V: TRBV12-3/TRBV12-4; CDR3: CAIAGGRTDTQYF
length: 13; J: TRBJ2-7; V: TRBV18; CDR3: CASSNDGSYEQYF
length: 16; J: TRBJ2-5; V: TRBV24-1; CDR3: CATSDPGLAEQETQYF
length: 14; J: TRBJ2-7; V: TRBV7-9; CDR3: CASSLVLSSYEQYF
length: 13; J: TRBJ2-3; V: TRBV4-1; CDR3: CASSGTGTDTQYF
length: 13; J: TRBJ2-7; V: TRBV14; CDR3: CASSPDRANEQYF
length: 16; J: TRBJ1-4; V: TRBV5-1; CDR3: CASSLDRSATNEKLFF
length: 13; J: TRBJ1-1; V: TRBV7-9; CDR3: CASGRFVGTEAFF
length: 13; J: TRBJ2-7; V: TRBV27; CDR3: CASSATGSYEQYF
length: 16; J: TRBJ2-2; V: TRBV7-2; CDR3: CASSLTGPRSTGELFF
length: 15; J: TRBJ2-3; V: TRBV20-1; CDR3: CSARKTSGRADTQYF
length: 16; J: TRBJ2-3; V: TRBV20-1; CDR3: CSAAGASGSATDTQYF
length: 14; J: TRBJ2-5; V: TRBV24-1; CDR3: CATSESPGQETQYF
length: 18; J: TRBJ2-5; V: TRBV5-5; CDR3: CASSPLGQGTSGSGTQYF
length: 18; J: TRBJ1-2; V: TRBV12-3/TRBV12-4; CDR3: CASSGDPGLHRGSRGYTF
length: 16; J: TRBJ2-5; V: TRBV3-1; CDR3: CASSQAGTSGRETQYF
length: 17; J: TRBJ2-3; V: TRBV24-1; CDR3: CATSDLRGTGGTDTQYF
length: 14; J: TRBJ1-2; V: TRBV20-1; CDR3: CSARGQGATYGYTF
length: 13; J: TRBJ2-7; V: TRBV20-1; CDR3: CSADSGSSYEQYF
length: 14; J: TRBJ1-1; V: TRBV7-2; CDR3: CASSHETVNTEAFF
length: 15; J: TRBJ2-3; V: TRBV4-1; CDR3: CASSSLGQGTDTQYF
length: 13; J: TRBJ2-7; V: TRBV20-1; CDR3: CSASGRASYEQYF
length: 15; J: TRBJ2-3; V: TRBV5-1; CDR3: CASSPGLAETDTQYF
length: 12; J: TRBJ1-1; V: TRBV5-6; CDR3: CASSFGRLEAFF
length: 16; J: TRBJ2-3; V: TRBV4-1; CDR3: CASSPMAGQSTDTQYF